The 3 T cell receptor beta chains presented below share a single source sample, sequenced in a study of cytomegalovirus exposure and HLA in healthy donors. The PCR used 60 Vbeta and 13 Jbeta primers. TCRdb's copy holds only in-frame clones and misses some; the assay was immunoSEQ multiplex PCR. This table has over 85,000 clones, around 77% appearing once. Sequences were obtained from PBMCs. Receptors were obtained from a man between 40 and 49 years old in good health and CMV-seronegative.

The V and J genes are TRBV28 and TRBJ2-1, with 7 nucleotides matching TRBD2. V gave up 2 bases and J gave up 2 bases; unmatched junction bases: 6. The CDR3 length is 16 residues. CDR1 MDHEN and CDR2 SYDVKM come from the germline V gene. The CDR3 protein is CASSLGTSVPYNEQFF. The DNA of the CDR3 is TGTGCCAGCAGTTTAGGCACTAGCGTCCCCTACAATGAGCAGTTCTTC.

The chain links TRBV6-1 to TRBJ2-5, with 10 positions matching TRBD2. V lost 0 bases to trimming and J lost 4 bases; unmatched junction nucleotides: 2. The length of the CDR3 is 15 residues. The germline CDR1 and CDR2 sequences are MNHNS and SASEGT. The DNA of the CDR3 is TGTGCCAGCAGTGAAGCCCGACTAGCGGGAGAGACCCAGTACTTC. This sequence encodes CASSEARLAGETQYF.

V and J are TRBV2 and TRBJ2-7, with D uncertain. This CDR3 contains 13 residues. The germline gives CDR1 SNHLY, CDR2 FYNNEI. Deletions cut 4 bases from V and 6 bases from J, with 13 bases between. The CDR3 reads CASSGVGVLEQYF. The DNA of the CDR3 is TGTGCCAGCAGTGGTGTCGGAGTACTCGAGCAGTACTTC.